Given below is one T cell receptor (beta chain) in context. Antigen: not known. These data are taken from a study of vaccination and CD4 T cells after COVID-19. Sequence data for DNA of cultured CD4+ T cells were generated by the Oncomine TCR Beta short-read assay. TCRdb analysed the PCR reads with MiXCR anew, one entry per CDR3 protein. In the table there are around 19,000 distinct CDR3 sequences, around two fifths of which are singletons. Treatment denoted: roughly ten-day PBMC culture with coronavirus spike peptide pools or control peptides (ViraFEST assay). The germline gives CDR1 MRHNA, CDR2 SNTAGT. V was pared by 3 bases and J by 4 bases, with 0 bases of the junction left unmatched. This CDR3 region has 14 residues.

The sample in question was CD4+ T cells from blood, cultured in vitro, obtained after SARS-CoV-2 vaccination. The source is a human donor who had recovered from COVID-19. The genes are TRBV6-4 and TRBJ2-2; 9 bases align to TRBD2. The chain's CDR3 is CASSERGGTGELFF. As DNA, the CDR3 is TGTGCCAGCAGTGAGCGGGGGGGCACCGGGGAGCTGTTTTTT.